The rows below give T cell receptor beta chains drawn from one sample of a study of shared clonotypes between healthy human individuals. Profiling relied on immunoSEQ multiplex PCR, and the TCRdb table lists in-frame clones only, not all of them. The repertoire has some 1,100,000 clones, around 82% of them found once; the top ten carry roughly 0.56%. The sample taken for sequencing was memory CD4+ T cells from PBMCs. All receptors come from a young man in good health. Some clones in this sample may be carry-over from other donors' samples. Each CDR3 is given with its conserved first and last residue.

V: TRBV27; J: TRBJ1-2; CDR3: CASSFRTGNGYTF
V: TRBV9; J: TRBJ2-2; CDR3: CASSVAGVRAGELFF
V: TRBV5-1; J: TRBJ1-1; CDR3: CASSFLTGRGFNEAFF
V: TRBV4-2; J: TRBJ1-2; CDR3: CASTASERREYGYTF
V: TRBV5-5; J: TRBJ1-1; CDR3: CASSLRQGGTEAFF
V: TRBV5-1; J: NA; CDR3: CASSWAGTFYYEQYF
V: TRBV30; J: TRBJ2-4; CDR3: CAWSRGKAKNIQYF
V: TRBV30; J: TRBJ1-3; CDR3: CAWSVDRSFSGNTIYF
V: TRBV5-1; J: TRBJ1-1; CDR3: CASSLGYRGANTEAFF
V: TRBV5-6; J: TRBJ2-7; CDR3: CASSLGAGGPYEQYF
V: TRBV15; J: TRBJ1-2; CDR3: CATSRDTHGPNYGYTF
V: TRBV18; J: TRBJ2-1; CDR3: CASSPPTGSYNEQFF
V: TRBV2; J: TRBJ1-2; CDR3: CASTIQGYGYTF
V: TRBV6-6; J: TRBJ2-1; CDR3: CASSAQGVSYNEQFF
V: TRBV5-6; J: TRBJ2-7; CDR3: CASSLRSYEQYF
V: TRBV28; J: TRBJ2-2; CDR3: CASSLSPRQGGTGELFF
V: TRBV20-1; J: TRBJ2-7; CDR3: CSARTNEQYF
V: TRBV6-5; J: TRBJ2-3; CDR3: CASSYFGPSTDTQYF
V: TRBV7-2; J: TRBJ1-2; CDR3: CASSLSRTSYGYTF
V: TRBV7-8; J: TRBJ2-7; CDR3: CASSTRQGFYEQYF
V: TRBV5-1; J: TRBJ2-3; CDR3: CASSFVPVSTDTQYF
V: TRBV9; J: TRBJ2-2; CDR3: CASSVGTTYTGELFF
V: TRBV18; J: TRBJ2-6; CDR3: CASSSGQGRSGANVLTF
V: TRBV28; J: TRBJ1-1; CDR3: CASRPAGGIGTEAFF
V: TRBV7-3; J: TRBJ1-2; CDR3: CASSPGTGYGYTF
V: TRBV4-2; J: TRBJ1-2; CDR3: CASSQEPGQGLHGYTF
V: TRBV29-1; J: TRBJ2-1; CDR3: CSVEGGTGSYNEQFF
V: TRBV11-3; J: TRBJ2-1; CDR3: CASSLVVGTSGNEQFF
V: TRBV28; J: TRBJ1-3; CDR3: CASGAGTGRSGNTIYF
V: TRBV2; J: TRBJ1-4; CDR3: CASSGENEKLFF
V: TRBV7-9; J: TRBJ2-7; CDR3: CASSGRDYEQYF
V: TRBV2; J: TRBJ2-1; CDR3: CASTGLALLEQFF